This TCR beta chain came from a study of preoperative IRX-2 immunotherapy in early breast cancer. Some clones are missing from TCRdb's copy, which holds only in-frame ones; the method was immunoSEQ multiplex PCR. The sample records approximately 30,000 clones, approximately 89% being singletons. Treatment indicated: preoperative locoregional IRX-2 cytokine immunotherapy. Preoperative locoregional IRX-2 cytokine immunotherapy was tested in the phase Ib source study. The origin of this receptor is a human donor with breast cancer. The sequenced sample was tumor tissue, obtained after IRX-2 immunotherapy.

CDR3 sequence: CASSSTTGAGQNNEQFF. CDR3 in DNA: TGTGCCAGTAGTTCTACAACAGGGGCCGGACAGAACAATGAGCAGTTCTTC. The chain carries TRBV19 and TRBJ2-1; 7 positions match TRBD1. Looked up from germline, CDR1 is LNHDA and CDR2 is SQIVND (reference sequence). There are 17 residues in the CDR3. After removal of 5 bases from V and 5 bases from J, the junction contained 15 bases not matched to a gene. The full variable domain, completed using reference TRBV19 and TRBJ2-1, is DGGITQSPKYLFRKEGQNVTLSCEQNLNHDAMYWYRQDPGQGLRLIYYSQIVNDFQKGDIAEGYSVSREKKESFPLTVTSAQKNPTAFYLCASSSTTGAGQNNEQFFGPGTRLTVL.